What follows is one T cell receptor (beta chain) and its context. The data were obtained in a study of OX40 agonist ivuxolimab in advanced cancers. CDR3 length equals 17 residues. The ends lost 5 bases at V and 5 bases at J; junction bases unmatched: 7. Germline CDR1 reads SGHTA; CDR2 reads FQGNSA. Produced via immunoSEQ multiplex PCR; TCRdb's table is partial and in-frame only. The data hold some 64,000 clones, with roughly 84% observed a single time. V usage is TRBV7-2 and J usage is TRBJ2-3; TRBD2 matches 16 bases. Sequencing used CD4+ or CD8+ T cells sorted from blood, obtained in a trial of the OX40 agonist ivuxolimab. The receptor was isolated from an adult with an advanced solid tumor such as melanoma, head and neck, liver or kidney cancer. CDR3 DNA sequence: TGTGCCAGCAGCCAGGGACTAGCGGGGGGGCCAGGAGATACGCAGTATTTT. Encoded protein: CASSQGLAGGPGDTQYF.